The clone carrying this T cell receptor (beta chain) showed up many times. Its antigen is unknown. This entry is derived from a study of blood T cells in healthy people across ages. Study results and caveats: It was held that the diversity estimates obtained from one million T cells were underestimates.

Primers used in a second PCR of about 7 to 11 cycles were a sample-barcoded 5' primer and a J-beta primer mix. TCRdb recomputed calls from the 5' RACE reads with MiXCR, one row per CDR3 protein. The table shows hundreds of thousands of distinct CDR3 sequences, with around 28% occurring only once. This CDR3 has 20 residues. V shed 2 bases and J 0 bases; nucleotides not matched to a gene: 9. Germline CDR1 and CDR2: LGHNA and YSLEER. The receptor comes from a woman older than 75 in good health. Material for sequencing was blood. The rearrangement links TRBV4-3 to TRBJ2-3, with 15 nucleotides matching TRBD2. CDR3 sequence reads: CASSQSRTSGGAPSTDTQYF. DNA for the CDR3: TGCGCCAGCAGCCAATCTAGGACTAGCGGGGGGGCTCCCAGCACAGATACGCAGTATTTT.